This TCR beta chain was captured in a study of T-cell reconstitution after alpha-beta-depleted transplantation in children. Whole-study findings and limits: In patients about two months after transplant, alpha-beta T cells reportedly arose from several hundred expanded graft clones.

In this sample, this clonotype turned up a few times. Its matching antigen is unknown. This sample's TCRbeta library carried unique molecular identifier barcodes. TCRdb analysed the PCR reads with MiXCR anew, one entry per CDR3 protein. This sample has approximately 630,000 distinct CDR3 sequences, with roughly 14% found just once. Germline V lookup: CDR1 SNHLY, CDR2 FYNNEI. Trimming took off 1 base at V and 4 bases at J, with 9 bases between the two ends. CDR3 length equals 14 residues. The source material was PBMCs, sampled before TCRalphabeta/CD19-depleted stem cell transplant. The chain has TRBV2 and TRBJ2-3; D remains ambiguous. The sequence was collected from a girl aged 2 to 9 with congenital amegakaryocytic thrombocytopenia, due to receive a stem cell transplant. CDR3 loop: CASSEGLNPDTQYF. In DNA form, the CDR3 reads TGTGCCAGCAGTGAAGGGCTAAATCCAGATACGCAGTATTTT.